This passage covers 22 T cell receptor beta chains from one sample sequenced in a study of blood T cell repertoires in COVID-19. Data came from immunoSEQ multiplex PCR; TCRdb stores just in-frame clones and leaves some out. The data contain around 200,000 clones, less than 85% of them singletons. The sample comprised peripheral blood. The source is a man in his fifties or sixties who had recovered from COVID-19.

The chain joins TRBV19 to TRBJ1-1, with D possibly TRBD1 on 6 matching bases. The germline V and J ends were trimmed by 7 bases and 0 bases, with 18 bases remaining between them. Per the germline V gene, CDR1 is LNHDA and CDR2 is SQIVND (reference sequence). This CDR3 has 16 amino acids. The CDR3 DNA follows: TGTGCCAGTAATGGCGGGAGCAGGGGAATGAACACTGAAGCTTTCTTT. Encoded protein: CASNGGSRGMNTEAFF.

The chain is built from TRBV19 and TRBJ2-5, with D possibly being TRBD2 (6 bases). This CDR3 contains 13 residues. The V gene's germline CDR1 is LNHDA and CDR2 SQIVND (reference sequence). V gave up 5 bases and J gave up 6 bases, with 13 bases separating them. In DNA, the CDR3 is TGTGCCAGTAGTTTATACGGGGGACAGACCCAGTACTTC. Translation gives CASSLYGGQTQYF.

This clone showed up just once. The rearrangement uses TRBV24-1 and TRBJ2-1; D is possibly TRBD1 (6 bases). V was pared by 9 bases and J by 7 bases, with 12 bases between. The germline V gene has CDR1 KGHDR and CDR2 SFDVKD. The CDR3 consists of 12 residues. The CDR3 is CATGGGWNEQFF. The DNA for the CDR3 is TGTGCCACCGGGGGCGGTTGGAATGAGCAGTTCTTC.

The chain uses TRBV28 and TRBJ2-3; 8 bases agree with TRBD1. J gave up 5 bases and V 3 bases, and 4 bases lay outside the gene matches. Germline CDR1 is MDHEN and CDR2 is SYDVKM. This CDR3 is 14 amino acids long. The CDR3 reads CASSLTGVVDTQYF. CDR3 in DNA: TGTGCCAGCAGTTTGACAGGGGTAGTAGATACGCAGTATTTT.

DNA of the CDR3: TGTGCCAGCAGCTCCAACAGGGTCGGCTACACCTTC. Amino acids: CASSSNRVGYTF. The chain combines TRBV5-8 with TRBJ1-2, with a possible D match to TRBD1 (6 bases). CDR1 is SGHTS and CDR2 is YDEGEE in the germline V gene. V was clipped by 3 bases and J by 8 bases, with 11 bases between them. The CDR3 has 12 amino acids.

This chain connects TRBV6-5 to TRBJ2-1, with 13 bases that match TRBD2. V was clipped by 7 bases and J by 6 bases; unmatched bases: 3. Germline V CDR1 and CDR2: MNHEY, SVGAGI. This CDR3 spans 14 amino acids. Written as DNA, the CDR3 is TGTGCCAGCACGGGGACTAGCGGGGCCAATGAGCAGTTCTTC. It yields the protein CASTGTSGANEQFF.

The DNA of the CDR3 is TGTGCCAGCAGTTATAGCGGGAACTCCTACAATGAGCAGTTCTTC. The encoded protein is CASSYSGNSYNEQFF. The chain has TRBV27 and TRBJ2-1, with TRBD2 matching over 8 bases. Germline V gives CDR1 MNHEY, CDR2 SMNVEV (reference sequence). The CDR3 runs to 15 residues. The V gene end was trimmed by 4 bases and the J gene end by 0 bases; junction bases not matched to a gene: 2.

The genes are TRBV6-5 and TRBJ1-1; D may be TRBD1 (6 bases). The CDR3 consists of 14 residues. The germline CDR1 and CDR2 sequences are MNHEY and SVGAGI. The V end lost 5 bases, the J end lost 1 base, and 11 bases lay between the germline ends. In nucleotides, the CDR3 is TGTGCCAGCAGTCCCTTCAGGGGGAACACTGAAGCTTTCTTT. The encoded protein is CASSPFRGNTEAFF.

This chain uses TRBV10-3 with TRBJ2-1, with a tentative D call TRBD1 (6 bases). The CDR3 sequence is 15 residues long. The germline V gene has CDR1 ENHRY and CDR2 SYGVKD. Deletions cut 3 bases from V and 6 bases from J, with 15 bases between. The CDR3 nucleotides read TGTGCCATCAGTGAAGTGCCCCAGGGGCTCAATGAGCAGTTCTTC. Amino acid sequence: CAISEVPQGLNEQFF.

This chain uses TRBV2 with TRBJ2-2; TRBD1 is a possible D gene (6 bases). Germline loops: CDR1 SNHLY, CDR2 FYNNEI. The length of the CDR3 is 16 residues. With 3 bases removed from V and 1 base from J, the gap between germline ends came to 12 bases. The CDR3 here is CASSEFRGRNTGELFF. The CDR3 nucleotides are TGTGCCAGCAGTGAGTTCAGGGGTAGGAACACCGGGGAGCTGTTTTTT.

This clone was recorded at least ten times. The CDR3 sequence is CASSTYRDTEAFF. The DNA for the CDR3 is TGTGCCAGTAGTACCTACAGGGACACTGAAGCTTTCTTT. This sequence joins TRBV19 and TRBJ1-1; TRBD1 might be the D (6 bases). CDR3 length: 13 residues. V was trimmed by 4 bases and J by 3 bases, leaving 9 bases between them. CDR1 LNHDA and CDR2 SQIVND come from the germline V gene (reference sequence).

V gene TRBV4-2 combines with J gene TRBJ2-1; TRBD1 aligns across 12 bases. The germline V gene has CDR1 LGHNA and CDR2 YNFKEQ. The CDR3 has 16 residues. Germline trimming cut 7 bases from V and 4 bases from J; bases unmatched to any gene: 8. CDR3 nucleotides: TGTGCCAGCACCAAGGGACAGGGGGCAGGGTACAATGAGCAGTTCTTC. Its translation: CASTKGQGAGYNEQFF.

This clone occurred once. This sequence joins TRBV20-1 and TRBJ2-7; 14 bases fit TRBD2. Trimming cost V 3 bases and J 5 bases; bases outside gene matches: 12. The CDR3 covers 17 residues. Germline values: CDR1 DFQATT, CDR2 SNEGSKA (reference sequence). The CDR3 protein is CSASLYVPGLAGDEQYF. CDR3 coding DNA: TGCAGTGCTAGTCTGTATGTCCCGGGACTAGCGGGAGACGAGCAGTACTTC.

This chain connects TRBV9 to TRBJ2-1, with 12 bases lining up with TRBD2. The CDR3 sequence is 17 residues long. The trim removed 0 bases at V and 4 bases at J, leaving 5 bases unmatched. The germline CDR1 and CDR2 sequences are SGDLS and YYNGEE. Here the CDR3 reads CASSVVEGTSGYNEQFF. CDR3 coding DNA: TGTGCCAGCAGCGTAGTGGAGGGGACTAGCGGGTACAATGAGCAGTTCTTC. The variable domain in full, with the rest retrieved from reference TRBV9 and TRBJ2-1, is DSGVTQTPKHLITATGQRVTLRCSPRSGDLSVYWYQQSLDQGLQFLIQYYNGEERAKGNILERFSAQQFPDLHSELNLSSLELGDSALYFCASSVVEGTSGYNEQFFGPGTRLTVL.

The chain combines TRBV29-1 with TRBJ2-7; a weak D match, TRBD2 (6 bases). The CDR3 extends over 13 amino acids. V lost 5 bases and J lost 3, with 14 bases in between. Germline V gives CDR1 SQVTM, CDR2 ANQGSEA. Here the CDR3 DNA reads TGCAGCGTTTATTTGACGGGGGACTACGAGCAGTACTTC. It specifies CSVYLTGDYEQYF.

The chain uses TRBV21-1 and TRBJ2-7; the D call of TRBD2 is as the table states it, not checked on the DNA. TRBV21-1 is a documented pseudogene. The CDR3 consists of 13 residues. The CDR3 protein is CARTTGYTYEQYF. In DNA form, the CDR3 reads TGTGCCAGGACAACGGGGTACACCTACGAGCAGTACTTC.

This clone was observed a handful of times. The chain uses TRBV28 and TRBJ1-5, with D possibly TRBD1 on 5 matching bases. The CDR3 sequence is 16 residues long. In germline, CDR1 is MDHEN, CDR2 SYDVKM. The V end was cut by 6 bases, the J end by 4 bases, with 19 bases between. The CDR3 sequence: CASSSTYRQLNQPQHF. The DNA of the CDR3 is TGTGCCAGCAGCTCCACTTACCGACAGCTAAATCAGCCCCAGCATTTT.

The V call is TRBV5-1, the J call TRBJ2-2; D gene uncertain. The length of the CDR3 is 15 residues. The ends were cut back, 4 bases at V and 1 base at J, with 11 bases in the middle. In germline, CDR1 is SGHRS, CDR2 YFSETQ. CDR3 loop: CASSDVRQNTGELFF. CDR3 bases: TGCGCCAGCAGCGACGTCAGACAGAACACCGGGGAGCTGTTTTTT.

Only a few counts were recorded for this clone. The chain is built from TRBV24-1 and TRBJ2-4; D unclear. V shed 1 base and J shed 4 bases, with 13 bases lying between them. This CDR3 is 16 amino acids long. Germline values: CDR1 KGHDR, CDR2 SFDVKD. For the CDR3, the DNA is TGTGCCACCAGTGATTTCTTTGCTACCCAAAAAAACATTCAGTACTTC. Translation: CATSDFFATQKNIQYF.

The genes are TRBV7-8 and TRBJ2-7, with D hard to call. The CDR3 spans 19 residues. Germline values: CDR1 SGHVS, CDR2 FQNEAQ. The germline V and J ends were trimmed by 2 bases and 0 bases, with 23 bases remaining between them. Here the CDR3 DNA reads TGTGCCAGCAGCTTAATGAGGATCTTGGTACGGTCTAGCTCCTACGAGCAGTACTTC. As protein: CASSLMRILVRSSSYEQYF.

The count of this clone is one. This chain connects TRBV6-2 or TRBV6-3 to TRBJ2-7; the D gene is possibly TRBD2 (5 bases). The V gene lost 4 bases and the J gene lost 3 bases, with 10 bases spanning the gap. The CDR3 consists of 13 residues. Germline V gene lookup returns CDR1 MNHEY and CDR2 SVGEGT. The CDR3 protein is CASSFPGFYEQYF. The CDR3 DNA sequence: TGTGCCAGCAGTTTCCCGGGATTCTACGAGCAGTACTTC.

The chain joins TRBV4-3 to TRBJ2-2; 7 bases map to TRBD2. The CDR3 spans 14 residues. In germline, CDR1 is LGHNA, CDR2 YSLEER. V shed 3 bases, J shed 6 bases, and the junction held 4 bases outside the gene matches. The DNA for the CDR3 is TGCGCCAGCAGCCATGGGGGGGTTTCCGGGGAGCTGTTTTTT. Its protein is CASSHGGVSGELFF.